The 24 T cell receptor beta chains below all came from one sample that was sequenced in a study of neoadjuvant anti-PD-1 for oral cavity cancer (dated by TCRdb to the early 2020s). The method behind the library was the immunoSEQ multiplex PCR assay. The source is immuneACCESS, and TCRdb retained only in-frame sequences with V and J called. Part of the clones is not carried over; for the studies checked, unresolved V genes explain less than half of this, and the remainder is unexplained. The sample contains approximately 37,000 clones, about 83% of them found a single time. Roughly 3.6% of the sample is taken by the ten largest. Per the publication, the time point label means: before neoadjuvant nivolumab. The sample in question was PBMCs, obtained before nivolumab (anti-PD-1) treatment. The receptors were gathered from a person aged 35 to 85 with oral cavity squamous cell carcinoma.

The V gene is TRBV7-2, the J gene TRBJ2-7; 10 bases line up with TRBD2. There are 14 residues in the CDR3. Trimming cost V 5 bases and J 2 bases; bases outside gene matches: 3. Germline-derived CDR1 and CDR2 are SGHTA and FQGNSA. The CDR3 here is CASSPTSGTYEQYF. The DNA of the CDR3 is TGTGCCAGCAGCCCCACTAGCGGGACCTACGAGCAGTACTTC.

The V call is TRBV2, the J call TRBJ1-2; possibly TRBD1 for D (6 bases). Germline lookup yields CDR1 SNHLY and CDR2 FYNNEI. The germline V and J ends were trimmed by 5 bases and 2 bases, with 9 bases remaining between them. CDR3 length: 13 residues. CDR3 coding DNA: TGTGCCAGCAGTTTCGGACAGAACTATGGCTACACCTTC. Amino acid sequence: CASSFGQNYGYTF.

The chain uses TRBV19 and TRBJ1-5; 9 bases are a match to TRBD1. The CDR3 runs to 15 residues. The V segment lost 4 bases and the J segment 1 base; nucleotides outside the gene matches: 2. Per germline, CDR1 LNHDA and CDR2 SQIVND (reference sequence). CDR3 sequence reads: CASSRQGGSNQPQHF. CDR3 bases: TGTGCCAGTAGTAGACAGGGGGGGAGCAATCAGCCCCAGCATTTT.

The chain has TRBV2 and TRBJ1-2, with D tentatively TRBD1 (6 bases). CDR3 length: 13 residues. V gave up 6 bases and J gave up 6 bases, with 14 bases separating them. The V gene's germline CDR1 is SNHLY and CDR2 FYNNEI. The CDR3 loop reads CASRPDRLDGYTF. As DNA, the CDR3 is TGTGCCAGCAGACCCGACAGGCTGGATGGCTACACCTTC.

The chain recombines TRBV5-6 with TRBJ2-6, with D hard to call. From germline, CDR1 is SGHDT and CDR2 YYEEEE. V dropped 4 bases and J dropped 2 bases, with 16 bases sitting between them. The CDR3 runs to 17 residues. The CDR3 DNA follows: TGTGCCAGCAGCGTGTGGTTAGGGCGGACTGGGGCCAACGTCCTGACTTTC. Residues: CASSVWLGRTGANVLTF.

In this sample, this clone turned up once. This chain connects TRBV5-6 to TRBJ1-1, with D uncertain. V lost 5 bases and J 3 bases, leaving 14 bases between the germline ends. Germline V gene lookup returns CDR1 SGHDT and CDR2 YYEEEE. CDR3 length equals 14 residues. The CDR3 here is CASRPADVDTEAFF. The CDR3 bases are TGTGCCAGCAGACCAGCCGACGTTGACACTGAAGCTTTCTTT. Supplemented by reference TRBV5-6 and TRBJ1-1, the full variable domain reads DAGVTQSPTHLIKTRGQQVTLRCSPKSGHDTVSWYQQALGQGPQFIFQYYEEEERQRGNFPDRFSGHQFPNYSSELNVNALLLGDSALYLCASRPADVDTEAFFGQGTRLTVV.

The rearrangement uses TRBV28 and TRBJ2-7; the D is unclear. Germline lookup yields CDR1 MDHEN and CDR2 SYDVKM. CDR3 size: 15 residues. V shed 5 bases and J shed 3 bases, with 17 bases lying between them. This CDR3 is CASSPAESGGYEQYF. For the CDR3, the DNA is TGTGCCAGCAGTCCCGCCGAATCCGGCGGCTACGAGCAGTACTTC.

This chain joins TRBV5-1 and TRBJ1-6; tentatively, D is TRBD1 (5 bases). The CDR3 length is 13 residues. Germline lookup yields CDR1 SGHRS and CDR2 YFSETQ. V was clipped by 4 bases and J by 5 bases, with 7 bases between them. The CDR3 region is CASSGGNNSPLHF. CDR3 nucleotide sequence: TGCGCCAGCAGCGGGGGAAATAATTCACCCCTCCACTTT.

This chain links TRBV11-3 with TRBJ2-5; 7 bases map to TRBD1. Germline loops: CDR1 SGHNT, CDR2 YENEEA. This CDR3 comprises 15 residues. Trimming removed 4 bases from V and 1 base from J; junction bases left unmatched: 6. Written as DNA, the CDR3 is TGTGCCAGCAGCTATCGTTCAGGGGGCCAAGAGACCCAGTACTTC. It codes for CASSYRSGGQETQYF.

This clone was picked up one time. For the CDR3, the DNA is TGTGCCAGCAGCTTAGGAGCGGGGGGTTACAATGAGCAGTTCTTC. Encoded protein: CASSLGAGGYNEQFF. The J gene is TRBJ2-1, the V gene TRBV7-2; 9 bases are a match to TRBD2. The junction had 2 bases not matched to a gene; V was cut back by 1 base and J by 4 bases. CDR3 length: 15 residues. Looked up from germline, CDR1 is SGHTA and CDR2 is FQGNSA.

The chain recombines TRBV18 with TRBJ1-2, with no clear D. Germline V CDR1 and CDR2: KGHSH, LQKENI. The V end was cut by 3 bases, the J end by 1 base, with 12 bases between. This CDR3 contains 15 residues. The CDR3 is CASSPRGNDNYGYTF. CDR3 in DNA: TGTGCCAGCTCACCTCGAGGGAACGATAACTATGGCTACACCTTC. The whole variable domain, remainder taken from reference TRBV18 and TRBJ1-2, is NAGVMQNPRHLVRRRGQEARLRCSPMKGHSHVYWYRQLPEEGLKFMVYLQKENIIDESGMPKERFSAEFPKEGPSILRIQQVVRGDSAAYFCASSPRGNDNYGYTFGSGTRLTVV.

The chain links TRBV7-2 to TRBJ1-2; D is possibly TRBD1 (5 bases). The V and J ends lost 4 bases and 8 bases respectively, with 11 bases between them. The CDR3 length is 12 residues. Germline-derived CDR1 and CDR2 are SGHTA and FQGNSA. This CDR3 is CASSSSTEGYTF. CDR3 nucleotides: TGTGCCAGCAGCTCTTCGACAGAAGGCTACACCTTC.

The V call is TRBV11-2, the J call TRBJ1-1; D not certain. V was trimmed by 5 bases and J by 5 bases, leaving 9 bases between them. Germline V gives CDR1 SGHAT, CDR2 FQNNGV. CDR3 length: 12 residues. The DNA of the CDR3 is TGTGCCAGCAGCAACCGTCGGACTGAAGCTTTCTTT. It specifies CASSNRRTEAFF.

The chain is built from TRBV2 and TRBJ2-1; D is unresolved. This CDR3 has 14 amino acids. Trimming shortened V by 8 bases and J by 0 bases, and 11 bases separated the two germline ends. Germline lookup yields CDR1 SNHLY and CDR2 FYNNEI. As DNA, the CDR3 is TGTGCCAGCGCCACCGAATCCTCCTACAATGAGCAGTTCTTC. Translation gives CASATESSYNEQFF.

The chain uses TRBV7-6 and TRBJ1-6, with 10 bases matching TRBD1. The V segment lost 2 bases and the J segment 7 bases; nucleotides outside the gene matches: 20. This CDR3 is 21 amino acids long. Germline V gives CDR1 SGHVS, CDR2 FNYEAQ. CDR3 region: CASSLRPSPAPGTGENSPLHF. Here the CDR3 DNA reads TGTGCCAGCAGCTTAAGACCTAGCCCTGCACCCGGGACAGGGGAAAATTCACCCCTCCACTTT.

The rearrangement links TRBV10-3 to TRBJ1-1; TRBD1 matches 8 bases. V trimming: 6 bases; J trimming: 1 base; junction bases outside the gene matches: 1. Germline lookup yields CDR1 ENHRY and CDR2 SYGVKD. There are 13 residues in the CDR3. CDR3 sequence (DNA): TGTGCCATCAGGACAGGGGCGAACACTGAAGCTTTCTTT. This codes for CAIRTGANTEAFF.

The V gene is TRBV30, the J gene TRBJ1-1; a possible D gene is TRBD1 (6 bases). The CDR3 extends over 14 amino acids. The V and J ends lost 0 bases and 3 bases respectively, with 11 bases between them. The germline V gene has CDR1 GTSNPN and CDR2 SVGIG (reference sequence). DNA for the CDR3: TGTGCCTGGAGTGTGCCAGGGGTGGACACTGAAGCTTTCTTT. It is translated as CAWSVPGVDTEAFF.

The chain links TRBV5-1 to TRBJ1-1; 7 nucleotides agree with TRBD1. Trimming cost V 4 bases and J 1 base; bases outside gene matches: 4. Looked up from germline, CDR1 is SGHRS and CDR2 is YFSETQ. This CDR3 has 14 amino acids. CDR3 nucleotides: TGCGCCAGCAGCCGCGACAGGGCGAACACTGAAGCTTTCTTT. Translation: CASSRDRANTEAFF.

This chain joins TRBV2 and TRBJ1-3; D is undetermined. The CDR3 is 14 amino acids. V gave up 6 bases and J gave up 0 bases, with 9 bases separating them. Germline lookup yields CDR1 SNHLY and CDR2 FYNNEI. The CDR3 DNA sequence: TGTGCCAGCAGGGCGGGAAGCTCTGGAAACACCATATATTTT. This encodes CASRAGSSGNTIYF.

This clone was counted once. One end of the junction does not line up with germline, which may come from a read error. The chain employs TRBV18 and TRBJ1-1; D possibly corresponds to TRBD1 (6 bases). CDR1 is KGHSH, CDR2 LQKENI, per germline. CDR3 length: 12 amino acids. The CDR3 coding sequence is TGTGCCAGCTCCCCACAGGGACTTGAAGCTTTCTTT. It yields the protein CASSPQGLEAFF.

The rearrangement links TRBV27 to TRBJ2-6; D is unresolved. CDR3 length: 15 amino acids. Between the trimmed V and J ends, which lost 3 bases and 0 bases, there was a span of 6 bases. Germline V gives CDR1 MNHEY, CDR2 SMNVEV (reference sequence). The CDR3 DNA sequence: TGTGCCAGCAGTTTGCGGAACTCTGGGGCCAACGTCCTGACTTTC. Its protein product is CASSLRNSGANVLTF.

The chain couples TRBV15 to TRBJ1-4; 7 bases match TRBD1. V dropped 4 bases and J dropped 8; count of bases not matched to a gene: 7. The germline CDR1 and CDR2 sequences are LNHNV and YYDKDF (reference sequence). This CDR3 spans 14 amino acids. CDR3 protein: CATSKGGEREKLFF. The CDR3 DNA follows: TGTGCCACCAGCAAAGGGGGCGAGAGGGAAAAACTGTTTTTT.

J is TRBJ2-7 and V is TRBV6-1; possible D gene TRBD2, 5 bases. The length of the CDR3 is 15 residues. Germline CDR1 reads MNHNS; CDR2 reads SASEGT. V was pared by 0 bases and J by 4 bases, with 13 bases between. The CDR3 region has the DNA TGTGCCAGCAGTGAAGCGCTCCAGAGGGATTACGAGCAGTACTTC. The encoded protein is CASSEALQRDYEQYF.

The CDR3 nucleotides are TGTGCCATCAGTGAGCGAGTCCGCAGCTACGAGCAGTACTTC. Its protein product is CAISERVRSYEQYF. The chain recombines TRBV10-3 with TRBJ2-7; D uncertain. Germline V gene sequence: CDR1 ENHRY, CDR2 SYGVKD. The CDR3 is 14 residues long. The germline V and J ends were trimmed by 2 bases and 3 bases, with 11 bases remaining between them.